Below are 24 T cell receptor beta chains sequenced from a single sample in a study of blood T cell repertoires in COVID-19. Profiling relied on immunoSEQ multiplex PCR, and the TCRdb table lists in-frame clones only, not all of them. The table has 180,000 or so clones, 80% seen once. The sequencing sample was made of PBMCs or T cells enriched from blood (not recorded which). Receptors were obtained from a man aged 55-75 years who had been exposed to COVID-19.

This clone has just a few counts. This sequence joins TRBV5-1 and TRBJ2-3; TRBD1 aligns across 8 bases. The germline V gene has CDR1 SGHRS and CDR2 YFSETQ. This CDR3 contains 17 residues. V gave up 1 base and J gave up 0 bases; unmatched junction bases: 7. Here the CDR3 reads CASSLPRTGLSTDTQYF. CDR3 nucleotide sequence: TGCGCCAGCAGCTTGCCACGGACAGGGCTTAGCACAGATACGCAGTATTTT.

The rearrangement joins TRBV7-2 to TRBJ2-1; D not resolved. Per germline, CDR1 SGHTA and CDR2 FQGNSA. V was trimmed by 1 base and J by 3 bases, leaving 4 bases between them. The CDR3 is made up of 13 amino acids. For the CDR3, the DNA is TGTGCCAGCAGCTTAGGCGACTACAATGAGCAGTTCTTC. This codes for CASSLGDYNEQFF.

Written as DNA, the CDR3 is TGTGCCAGCAGCTTAGCGCAGTTTAATTCACCCCTCCACTTT. Its protein product is CASSLAQFNSPLHF. The V and J genes are TRBV7-9 and TRBJ1-6; D gene unclear. V was shortened by 0 bases and J by 6 bases, with 6 bases between the two germline ends. The length of the CDR3 is 14 residues. Germline lookup yields CDR1 SEHNR and CDR2 FQNEAQ (reference sequence).

The rearrangement links TRBV2 to TRBJ2-7; possibly TRBD1 for D (6 bases). V gave up 2 bases and J gave up 10 bases, with 18 bases separating them. This CDR3 has 14 residues. Germline V gene sequence: CDR1 SNHLY, CDR2 FYNNEI. The CDR3, as DNA: TGTGCCAGCAGTGAATCCAACAGGGCCCCCGCACAGTACTTC. Translated, it gives CASSESNRAPAQYF.

The chain is built from TRBV27 and TRBJ1-1; possibly TRBD1 for D (5 bases). Germline V gives CDR1 MNHEY, CDR2 SMNVEV (reference sequence). The CDR3 loop spans 13 amino acids. Trimming removed 3 bases at V and 3 bases at J, with 8 bases between. The CDR3 is CASSFAGDTEAFF. CDR3 DNA sequence: TGTGCCAGCAGTTTTGCGGGGGACACTGAAGCTTTCTTT.

This sequence joins TRBV27 and TRBJ2-2, with no clear D. Trimming took off 2 bases at V and 5 bases at J, with 9 bases between the two ends. CDR1 and CDR2 from the germline V gene are MNHEY and SMNVEV (reference sequence). The CDR3 consists of 14 residues. CDR3 in amino acids: CASSLSSWTGELFF. CDR3 DNA: TGTGCCAGCAGTTTAAGCTCTTGGACCGGGGAGCTGTTTTTT.

This rearrangement joins TRBV30 to TRBJ1-2; TRBD1 matches 8 bases. The germline gives CDR1 GTSNPN, CDR2 SVGIG (reference sequence). The CDR3 is made up of 14 amino acids. J gave up 6 bases and V 3 bases, and 9 bases lay outside the gene matches. This chain's CDR3 is CAWREPHRGDGYTF. Written as DNA, the CDR3 is TGTGCCTGGAGGGAACCCCACAGGGGGGATGGCTACACCTTC.

This chain links TRBV7-8 with TRBJ1-5; D not resolved. CDR1 and CDR2 (germline): SGHVS, FQNEAQ. V was trimmed by 5 bases and J by 6 bases, leaving 20 bases between them. This CDR3 spans 16 amino acids. This CDR3 reads CASSPLTLGSSQPQHF. The CDR3 DNA reads as TGTGCCAGCAGCCCCCTCACCCTAGGTTCGAGTCAGCCCCAGCATTTT.

This clone was observed a handful of times. J is TRBJ1-6 and V is TRBV30; 8 positions agree with TRBD1. Looked up from germline, CDR1 is GTSNPN and CDR2 is SVGIG (reference sequence). This CDR3 has 14 residues. V was clipped by 2 bases and J by 6 bases; unmatched bases: 3. CDR3 sequence reads: CAWSPGQGNSPLHF. The CDR3 bases are TGTGCCTGGAGTCCAGGACAGGGTAATTCACCCCTCCACTTT.

Concerning this clone itself: A junction boundary mismatches the germline segment, possibly from a read error. This chain uses TRBV3-1 (or the pseudogene TRBV3-2) with TRBJ2-1; 10 nucleotides line up with TRBD2. There are 12 residues in the CDR3. From germline, CDR1 is LGHDT and CDR2 YNNKEL (reference sequence). The CDR3, as DNA: TGTGCCAGCAGCCAAGATCAGGGACTAGCGATCTTC. It codes for CASSQDQGLAIF.

The rearrangement links TRBV10-3 to TRBJ2-2; no reliable D call. CDR1 and CDR2 from the germline V gene are ENHRY and SYGVKD. The CDR3 runs to 14 residues. With 1 base removed from V and 0 bases from J, the gap between germline ends came to 3 bases. CDR3: CAISEWPNTGELFF. CDR3 nucleotide sequence: TGTGCCATCAGTGAGTGGCCGAACACCGGGGAGCTGTTTTTT.

The chain recombines TRBV6-2 or TRBV6-3 with TRBJ1-1, with D possibly matching TRBD1 (6 bases). Trimming pared 5 bases from V and 6 bases from J, leaving 19 bases between. The germline V gene encodes CDR1 MNHEY and CDR2 SVGEGT. The CDR3 runs to 15 residues. CDR3 coding DNA: TGTGCCAGCAGTACCTTTCGGGGACACCAACCTGAAGCTTTCTTT. Translating gives CASSTFRGHQPEAFF.

The CDR3 region has the DNA TGTGCCAGCAGTGACCGGGACAGGTTTAACACTGAAGCTTTCTTT. Translating it yields CASSDRDRFNTEAFF. The chain combines TRBV27 with TRBJ1-1, with 8 bases that match TRBD1. CDR1 MNHEY and CDR2 SMNVEV come from the germline V gene (reference sequence). V lost 5 bases and J lost 2; bases outside the gene matches: 7. The CDR3 loop spans 15 amino acids.

This chain joins TRBV6-2 or TRBV6-3 and TRBJ2-2, with D tentatively TRBD2 (6 bases). From germline, CDR1 is MNHEY and CDR2 SVGEGT. The CDR3 totals 15 residues. V was pared by 5 bases and J by 0 bases, with 10 bases between. The chain's CDR3 is CASSQRLANTGELFF. Written as DNA, the CDR3 is TGTGCCAGCAGTCAACGACTAGCGAACACCGGGGAGCTGTTTTTT.

The CDR3 region is CASSLVGQGNYGYTF. In nucleotides, the CDR3 is TGTGCCAGCAGCTTAGTGGGGCAAGGAAACTATGGCTACACCTTC. V usage is TRBV7-9 and J usage is TRBJ1-2; TRBD1 is a possible D gene (5 bases). In germline, CDR1 is SEHNR, CDR2 FQNEAQ (reference sequence). V lost 1 base and J 2 bases, leaving 11 bases between the germline ends. The CDR3 totals 15 residues.

This sequence joins TRBV5-1 and TRBJ2-2; 9 bases fit TRBD2. Germline values: CDR1 SGHRS, CDR2 YFSETQ. The junction had 8 bases not matched to a gene; V was cut back by 4 bases and J by 1 base. This CDR3 spans 17 amino acids. CDR3: CASSASSSGKNTGELFF. CDR3 in DNA: TGCGCCAGCAGCGCCTCATCTAGCGGGAAGAACACCGGGGAGCTGTTTTTT.

For the CDR3, the DNA is TGCGCCAGCAGTATGGCGGGAGGCAACGAGCAGTACTTC. Amino acid sequence: CASSMAGGNEQYF. The chain joins TRBV10-2 to TRBJ2-7; 8 nucleotides agree with TRBD2. Germline-derived CDR1 and CDR2 are WSHSY and SAAADI. J gave up 5 bases and V 5 bases, and 5 bases lay outside the gene matches. The CDR3 runs to 13 residues.

The sample holds a few counts of this clone. The V and J genes are TRBV27 and TRBJ2-2; no definite D call. In germline, CDR1 is MNHEY, CDR2 SMNVEV (reference sequence). V lost 2 bases, J lost 6 bases, and 16 bases lay in between. This CDR3 has 16 residues. The CDR3 protein is CASSLRPLMGAGELFF. The CDR3 DNA reads TGTGCCAGCAGTTTACGACCTCTTATGGGCGCCGGGGAGCTGTTTTTT.

V and J are TRBV5-6 and TRBJ1-2; D is possibly TRBD1 (5 bases). This CDR3 is 16 amino acids long. With 7 bases removed from V and 4 bases from J, the gap between germline ends came to 23 bases. Germline V gene data show CDR1 as SGHDT and CDR2 as YYEEEE. Here the CDR3 DNA reads TGTGCCAGCTCGTCCCCGGGGGGACCCACACTCTATGGCTACACCTTC. This sequence encodes CASSSPGGPTLYGYTF.

Note on this clone: Other DNA sequences in the same sample also yield this CDR3. The V and J genes are TRBV7-9 and TRBJ1-1; 7 bases agree with TRBD1. This CDR3 region has 14 residues. The V segment lost 0 bases and the J segment 5 bases; nucleotides outside the gene matches: 3. CDR1 SEHNR and CDR2 FQNEAQ come from the germline V gene (reference sequence). CDR3 region: CASSLAAGGTEAFF. The DNA for the CDR3 is TGTGCCAGCAGCTTAGCGGCAGGGGGGACTGAAGCTTTCTTT.

V usage is TRBV19 and J usage is TRBJ2-1; D is perhaps TRBD1 (6 bases). CDR3 length: 15 amino acids. In germline, CDR1 is LNHDA, CDR2 SQIVND (reference sequence). Deletions cut 6 bases from V and 2 bases from J, with 14 bases between. The CDR3 sequence is CASRPDRSPYNEQFF. CDR3 DNA: TGTGCCAGTAGGCCTGACAGGTCCCCCTACAATGAGCAGTTCTTC.

This clone was seen a handful of times. This chain links TRBV28 with TRBJ1-1; D gene ambiguous. V lost 2 bases and J lost 0, with 10 bases in between. Looked up from germline, CDR1 is MDHEN and CDR2 is SYDVKM. The length of the CDR3 is 15 residues. The CDR3: CASSLQTQVNTEAFF. The CDR3 coding sequence is TGTGCCAGCAGTTTACAGACACAAGTGAACACTGAAGCTTTCTTT.

This clone was recorded many times. The rearrangement joins TRBV5-1 to TRBJ2-3; 7 positions match TRBD1. CDR1 is SGHRS, CDR2 YFSETQ, per germline. With V trimmed by 2 bases and J by 3 bases, 6 bases remained unmatched. The CDR3 is 15 amino acids. CDR3 amino acids: CASSLQGIATDTQYF. The CDR3, as DNA: TGCGCCAGCAGCTTACAGGGGATCGCGACAGATACGCAGTATTTT.

To note about this clone: This specimen includes other DNA sequences encoding the same CDR3. The chain joins TRBV27 to TRBJ1-2, with TRBD1 matching 11 bases. The germline V gene encodes CDR1 MNHEY and CDR2 SMNVEV (reference sequence). The CDR3 extends over 14 amino acids. Trimming cost V 0 bases and J 7 bases; bases outside gene matches: 1. The CDR3, as DNA: TGTGCCAGCAGTTTATCTGGGACAGGGGGTGGCTACACCTTC. It specifies CASSLSGTGGGYTF.